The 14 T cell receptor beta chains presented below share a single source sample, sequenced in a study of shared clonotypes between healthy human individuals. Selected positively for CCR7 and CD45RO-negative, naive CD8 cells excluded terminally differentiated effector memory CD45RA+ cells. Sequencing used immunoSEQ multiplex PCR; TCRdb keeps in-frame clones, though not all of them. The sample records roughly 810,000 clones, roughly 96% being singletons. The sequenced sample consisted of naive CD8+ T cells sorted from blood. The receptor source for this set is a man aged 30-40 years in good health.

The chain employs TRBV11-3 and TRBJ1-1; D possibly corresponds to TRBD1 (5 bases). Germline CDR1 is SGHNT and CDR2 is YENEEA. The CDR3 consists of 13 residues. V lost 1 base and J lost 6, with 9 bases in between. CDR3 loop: CASSLGGYPEAFF. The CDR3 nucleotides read TGTGCCAGCAGCTTAGGGGGGTACCCTGAAGCTTTCTTT.

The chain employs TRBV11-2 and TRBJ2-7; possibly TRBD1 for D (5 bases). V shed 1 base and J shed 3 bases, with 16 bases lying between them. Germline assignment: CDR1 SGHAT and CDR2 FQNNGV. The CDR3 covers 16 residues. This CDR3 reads CASSLVSGFGVYEQYF. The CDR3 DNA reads TGTGCCAGCAGCTTAGTATCAGGGTTTGGTGTCTACGAGCAGTACTTC.

CDR3 loop: CASSPGLSDEQFF. The CDR3 nucleotides are TGTGCCAGCAGCCCGGGCCTTTCCGATGAGCAGTTCTTC. The V and J genes are TRBV7-6 and TRBJ2-1, with D uncertain. The CDR3 spans 13 residues. Germline CDR1 and CDR2: SGHVS and FNYEAQ. V was pared by 5 bases and J by 8 bases, with 13 bases between. Full variable domain (missing parts from reference TRBV7-6 and TRBJ2-1): GAGVSQSPRYKVTKRGQDVALRCDPISGHVSLYWYRQALGQGPEFLTYFNYEAQQDKSGLPNDRFSAERPEGSISTLTIQRTEQRDSAMYRCASSPGLSDEQFFGPGTRLTVL.

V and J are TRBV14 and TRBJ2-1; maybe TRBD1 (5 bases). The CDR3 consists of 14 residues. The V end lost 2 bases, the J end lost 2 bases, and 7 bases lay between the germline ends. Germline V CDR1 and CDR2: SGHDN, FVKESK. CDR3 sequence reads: CASSQQGTYNEQFF. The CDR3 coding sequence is TGTGCCAGCAGCCAACAGGGAACCTACAATGAGCAGTTCTTC.

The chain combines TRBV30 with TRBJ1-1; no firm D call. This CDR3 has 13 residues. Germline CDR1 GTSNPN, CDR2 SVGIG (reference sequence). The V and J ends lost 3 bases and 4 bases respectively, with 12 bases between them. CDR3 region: CAWRRAVPTEAFF. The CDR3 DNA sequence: TGTGCCTGGAGGCGGGCCGTCCCCACTGAAGCTTTCTTT.

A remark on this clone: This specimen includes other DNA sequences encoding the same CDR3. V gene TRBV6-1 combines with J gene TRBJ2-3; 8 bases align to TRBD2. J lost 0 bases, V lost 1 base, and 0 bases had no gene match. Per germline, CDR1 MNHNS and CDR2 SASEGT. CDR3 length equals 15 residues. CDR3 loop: CASSEGLASTDTQYF. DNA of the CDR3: TGTGCCAGCAGTGAAGGACTAGCGAGCACAGATACGCAGTATTTT.

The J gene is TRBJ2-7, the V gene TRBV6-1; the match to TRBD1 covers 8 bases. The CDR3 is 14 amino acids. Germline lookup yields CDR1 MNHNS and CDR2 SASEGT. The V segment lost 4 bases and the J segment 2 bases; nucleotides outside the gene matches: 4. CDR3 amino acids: CASSGGTGPYEQYF. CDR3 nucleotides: TGTGCCAGCAGTGGGGGGACAGGTCCCTACGAGCAGTACTTC.

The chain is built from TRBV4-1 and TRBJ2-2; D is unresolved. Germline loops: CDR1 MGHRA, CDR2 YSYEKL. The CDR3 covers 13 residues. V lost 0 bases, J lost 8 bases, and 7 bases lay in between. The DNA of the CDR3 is TGCGCCAGCAGCCAAGATATCCGAGGGGAGCTGTTTTTT. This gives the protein CASSQDIRGELFF.

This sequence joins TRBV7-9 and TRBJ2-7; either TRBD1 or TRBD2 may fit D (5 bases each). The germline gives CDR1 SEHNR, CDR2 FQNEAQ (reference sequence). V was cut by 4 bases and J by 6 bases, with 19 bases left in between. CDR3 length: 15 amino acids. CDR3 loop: CASSSPRDPFPEQYF. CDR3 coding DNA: TGTGCCAGCAGCTCCCCCCGGGACCCCTTTCCCGAGCAGTACTTC.

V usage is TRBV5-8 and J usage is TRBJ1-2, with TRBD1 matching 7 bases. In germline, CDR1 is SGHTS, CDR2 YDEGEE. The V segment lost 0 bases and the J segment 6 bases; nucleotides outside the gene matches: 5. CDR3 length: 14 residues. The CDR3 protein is CASSLVRTGDGYTF. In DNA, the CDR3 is TGTGCCAGCAGCTTGGTCAGGACAGGCGATGGCTACACCTTC.

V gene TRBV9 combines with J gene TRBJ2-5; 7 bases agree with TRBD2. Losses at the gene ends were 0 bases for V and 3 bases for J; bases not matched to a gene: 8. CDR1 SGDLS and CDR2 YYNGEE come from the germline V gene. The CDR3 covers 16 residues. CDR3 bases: TGTGCCAGCAGCGTAGGTCCCCGGGAGGTCGAAGAGACCCAGTACTTC. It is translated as CASSVGPREVEETQYF.

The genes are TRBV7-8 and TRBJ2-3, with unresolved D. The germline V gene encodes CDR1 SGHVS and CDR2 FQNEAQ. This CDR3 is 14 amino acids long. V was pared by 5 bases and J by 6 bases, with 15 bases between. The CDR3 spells CASSRTEALDTQYF. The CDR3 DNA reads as TGTGCCAGCAGCCGAACAGAGGCCCTGGATACGCAGTATTTT.

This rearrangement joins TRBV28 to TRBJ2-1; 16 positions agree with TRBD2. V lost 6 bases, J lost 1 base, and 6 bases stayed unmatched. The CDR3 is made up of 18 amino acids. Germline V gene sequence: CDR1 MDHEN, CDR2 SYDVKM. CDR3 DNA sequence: TGTGCCAGCAGCCGGGGACTAGCGGGAGGGCATTCCTACAATGAGCAGTTCTTC. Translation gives CASSRGLAGGHSYNEQFF.

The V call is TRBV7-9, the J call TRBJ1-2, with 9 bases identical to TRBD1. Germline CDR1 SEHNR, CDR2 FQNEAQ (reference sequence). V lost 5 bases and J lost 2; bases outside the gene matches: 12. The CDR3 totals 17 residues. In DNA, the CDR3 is TGTGCCAGCAGCATAACCGGGACAGGGACTCGCAACTATGGCTACACCTTC. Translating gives CASSITGTGTRNYGYTF.